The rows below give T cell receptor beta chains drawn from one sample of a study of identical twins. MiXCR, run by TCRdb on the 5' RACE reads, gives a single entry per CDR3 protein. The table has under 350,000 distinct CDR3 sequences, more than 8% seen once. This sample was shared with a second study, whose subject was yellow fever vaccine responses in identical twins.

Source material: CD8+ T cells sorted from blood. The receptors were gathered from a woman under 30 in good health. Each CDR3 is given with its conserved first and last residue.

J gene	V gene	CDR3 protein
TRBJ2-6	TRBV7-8	CASSLALGRRSGANVLTF
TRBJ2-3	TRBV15	CATSRTMGDTQYF
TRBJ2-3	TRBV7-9	CASNFPTGRLADTQYF
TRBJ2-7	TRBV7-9	CASSLKQRDRIYEQYF
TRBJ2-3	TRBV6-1	CASSPTGTGGGLNTDTQYF
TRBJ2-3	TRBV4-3	CASSGQTSGRALGADTQYF
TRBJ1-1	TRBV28	CASSRHTEAFF
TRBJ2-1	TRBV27	CASSPGTIPQFF
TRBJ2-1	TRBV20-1	CSAASGPSYNEQFF
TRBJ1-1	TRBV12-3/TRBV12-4	CASTPGQGTTEAFF
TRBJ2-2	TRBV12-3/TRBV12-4	CASSDLGVTGELFF
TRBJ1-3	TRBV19	CASSMAGWAGNTIYF
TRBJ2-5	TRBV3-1	CASSHSGIQETQYF
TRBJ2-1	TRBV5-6	CASSLLAGAYNEQFF
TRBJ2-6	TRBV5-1	CASSLGGQGLLGANVLTF
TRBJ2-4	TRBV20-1	CSARVFLAGGPLAKNIQYF